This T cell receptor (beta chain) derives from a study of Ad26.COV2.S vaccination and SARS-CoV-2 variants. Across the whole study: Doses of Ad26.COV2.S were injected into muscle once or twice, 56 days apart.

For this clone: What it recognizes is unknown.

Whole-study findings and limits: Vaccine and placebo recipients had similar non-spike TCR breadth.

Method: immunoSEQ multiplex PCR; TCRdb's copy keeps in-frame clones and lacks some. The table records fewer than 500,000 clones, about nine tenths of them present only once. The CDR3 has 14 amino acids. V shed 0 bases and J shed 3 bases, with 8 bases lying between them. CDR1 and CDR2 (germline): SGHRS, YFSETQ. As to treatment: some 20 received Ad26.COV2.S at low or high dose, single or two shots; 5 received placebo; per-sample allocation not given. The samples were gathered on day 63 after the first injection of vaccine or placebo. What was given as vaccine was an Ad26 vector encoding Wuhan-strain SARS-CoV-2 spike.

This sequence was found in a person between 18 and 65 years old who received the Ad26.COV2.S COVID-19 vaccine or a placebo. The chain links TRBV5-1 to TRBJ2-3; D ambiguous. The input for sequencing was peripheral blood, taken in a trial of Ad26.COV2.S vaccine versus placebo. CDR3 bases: TGCGCCAGCAGCTTGGAAGTGGATACAGATACGCAGTATTTT. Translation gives CASSLEVDTDTQYF.